Included here is one TCR beta chain sequence, with context. It was version v3.0 of the immunoSEQ assay that was run at survey level. Only in-frame clones appear in the TCRdb table, and some are missing; sequencing was by immunoSEQ multiplex PCR. Of fewer than 20,000 clones in the sample, around 91% were seen once. Every specimen provided about 0.9-11 million cryopreserved PBMC before DNA extraction took place. This sample was included in a study of long-term antiretroviral therapy in people with HIV. This sequence originates from a man aged 50-59 years with HIV. Sample: unsorted PBMCs, taken 4.2 years after starting antiretroviral therapy.

The CDR3 protein is CASSEGRLSRATNEKLFF. The CDR3 region has the DNA TGCGCCAGCAGCGAGGGACGGCTCTCCCGGGCAACTAATGAAAAACTGTTTTTT. The chain recombines TRBV5-1 with TRBJ1-4, with D possibly TRBD1 on 5 matching bases. The CDR3 sequence is 18 residues long. The V and J ends lost 4 bases and 0 bases respectively, with 19 bases between them. Germline loops: CDR1 SGHRS, CDR2 YFSETQ. Based on the CDR3 plus reference TRBV5-1 and TRBJ1-4, the full variable domain is KAGVTQTPRYLIKTRGQQVTLSCSPISGHRSVSWYQQTPGQGLQFLFEYFSETQRNKGNFPGRFSGRQFSNSRSEMNVSTLELGDSALYLCASSEGRLSRATNEKLFFGSGTQLSVL.